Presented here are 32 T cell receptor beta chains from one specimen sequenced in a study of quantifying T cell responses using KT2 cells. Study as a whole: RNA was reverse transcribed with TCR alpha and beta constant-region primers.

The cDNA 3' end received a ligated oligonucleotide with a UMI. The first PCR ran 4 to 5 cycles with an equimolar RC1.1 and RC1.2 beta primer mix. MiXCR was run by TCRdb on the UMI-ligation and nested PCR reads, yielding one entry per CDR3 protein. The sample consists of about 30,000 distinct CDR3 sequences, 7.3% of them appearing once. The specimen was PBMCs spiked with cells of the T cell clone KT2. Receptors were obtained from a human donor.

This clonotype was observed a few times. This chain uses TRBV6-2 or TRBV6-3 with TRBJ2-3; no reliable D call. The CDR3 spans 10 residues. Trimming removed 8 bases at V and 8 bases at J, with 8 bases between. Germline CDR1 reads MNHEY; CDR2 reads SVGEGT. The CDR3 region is CASGVGTQYF. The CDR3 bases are TGTGCCAGCGGAGTGGGTACGCAGTATTTT.

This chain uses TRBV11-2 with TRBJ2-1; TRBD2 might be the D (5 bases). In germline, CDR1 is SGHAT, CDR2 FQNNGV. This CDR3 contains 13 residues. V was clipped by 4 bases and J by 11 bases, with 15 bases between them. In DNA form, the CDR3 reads TGTGCCAGCAGCTCCTGGCCGGGGAGCCAGCAGTTCTTC. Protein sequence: CASSSWPGSQQFF.

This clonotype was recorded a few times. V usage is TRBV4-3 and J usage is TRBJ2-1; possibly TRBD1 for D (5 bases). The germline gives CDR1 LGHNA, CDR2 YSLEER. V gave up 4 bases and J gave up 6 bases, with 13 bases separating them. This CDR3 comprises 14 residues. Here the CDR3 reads CASSLRRQGNEQFF. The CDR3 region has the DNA TGCGCCAGCAGCCTTCGACGGCAGGGCAATGAGCAGTTCTTC.

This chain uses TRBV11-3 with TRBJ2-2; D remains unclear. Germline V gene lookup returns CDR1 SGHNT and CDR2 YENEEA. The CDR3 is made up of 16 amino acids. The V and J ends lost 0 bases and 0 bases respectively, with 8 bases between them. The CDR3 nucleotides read TGTGCCAGCAGCTTAGACCAAGCGACGAACACCGGGGAGCTGTTTTTT. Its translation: CASSLDQATNTGELFF.

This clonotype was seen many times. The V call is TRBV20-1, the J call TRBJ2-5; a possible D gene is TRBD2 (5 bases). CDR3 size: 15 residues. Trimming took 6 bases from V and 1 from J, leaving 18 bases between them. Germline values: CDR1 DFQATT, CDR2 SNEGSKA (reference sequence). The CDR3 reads CSAHTSWELQETQYF. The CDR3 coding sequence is TGCAGTGCGCACACCTCTTGGGAGCTCCAAGAGACCCAGTACTTC.

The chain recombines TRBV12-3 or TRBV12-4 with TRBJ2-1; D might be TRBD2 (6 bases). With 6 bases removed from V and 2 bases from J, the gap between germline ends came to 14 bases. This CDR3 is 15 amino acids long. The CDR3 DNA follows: TGTGCCAGCAGCTTTAGCGGACTGACCTACAATGAGCAGTTCTTC. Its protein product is CASSFSGLTYNEQFF.

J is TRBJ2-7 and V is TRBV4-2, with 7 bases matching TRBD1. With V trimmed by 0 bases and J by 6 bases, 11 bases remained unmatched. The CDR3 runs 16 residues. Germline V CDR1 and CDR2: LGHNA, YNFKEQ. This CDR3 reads CASSQDGPGGSSEQYF. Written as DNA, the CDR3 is TGTGCCAGCAGCCAAGATGGCCCAGGGGGATCGTCCGAGCAGTACTTC.

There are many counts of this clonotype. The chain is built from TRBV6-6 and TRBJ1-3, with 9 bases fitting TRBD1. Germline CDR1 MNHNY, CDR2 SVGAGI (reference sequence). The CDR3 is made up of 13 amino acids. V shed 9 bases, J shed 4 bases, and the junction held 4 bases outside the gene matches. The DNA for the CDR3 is TGTGCCAGTCTCGGGACAGGGGGAAACACCATATATTTT. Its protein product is CASLGTGGNTIYF.

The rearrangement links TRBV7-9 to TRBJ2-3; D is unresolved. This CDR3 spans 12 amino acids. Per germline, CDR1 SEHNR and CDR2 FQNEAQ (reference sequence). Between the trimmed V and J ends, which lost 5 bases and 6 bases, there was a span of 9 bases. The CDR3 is CASSLIGDTQYF. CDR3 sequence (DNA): TGTGCCAGCAGCCTAATTGGGGATACGCAGTATTTT. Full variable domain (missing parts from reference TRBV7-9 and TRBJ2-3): DTGVSQNPRHKITKRGQNVTFRCDPISEHNRLYWYRQTLGQGPEFLTYFQNEAQLEKSRLLSDRFSAERPKGSFSTLEIQRTEQGDSAMYLCASSLIGDTQYFGPGTRLTVL.

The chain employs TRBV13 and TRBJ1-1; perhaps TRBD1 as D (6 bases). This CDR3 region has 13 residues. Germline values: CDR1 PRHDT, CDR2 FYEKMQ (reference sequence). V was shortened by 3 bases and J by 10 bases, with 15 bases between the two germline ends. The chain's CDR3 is CASSLSPGQLAFF. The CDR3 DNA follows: TGTGCCAGCAGCTTGTCACCGGGACAACTAGCTTTCTTT.

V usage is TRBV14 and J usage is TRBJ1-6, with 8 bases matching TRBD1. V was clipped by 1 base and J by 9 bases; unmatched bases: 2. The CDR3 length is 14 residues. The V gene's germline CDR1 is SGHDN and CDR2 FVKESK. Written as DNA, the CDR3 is TGTGCCAGCAGCCAAGGACAGGGGTTTTCACCCCTCCACTTT. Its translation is CASSQGQGFSPLHF.

CDR3 nucleotide sequence: TGTGCCAGCAGCTTGGTAGGCTACGAGCAGTACTTC. Its translation: CASSLVGYEQYF. V and J are TRBV7-2 and TRBJ2-7; D is unresolved. The CDR3 loop spans 12 amino acids. From germline, CDR1 is SGHTA and CDR2 FQGNSA. V dropped 3 bases and J dropped 3 bases, with 6 bases sitting between them.

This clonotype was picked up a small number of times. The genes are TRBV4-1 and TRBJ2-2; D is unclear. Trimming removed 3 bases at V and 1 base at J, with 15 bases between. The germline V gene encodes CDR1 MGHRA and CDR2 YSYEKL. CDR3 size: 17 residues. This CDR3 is CASSHPLINRNTGELFF. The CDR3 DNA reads TGCGCCAGCAGCCACCCCCTTATCAACAGGAACACCGGGGAGCTGTTTTTT.

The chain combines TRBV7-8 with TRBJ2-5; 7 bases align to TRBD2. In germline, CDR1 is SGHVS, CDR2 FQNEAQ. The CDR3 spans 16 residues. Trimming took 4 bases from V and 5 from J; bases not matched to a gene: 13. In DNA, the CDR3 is TGTGCCAGCAGCTCGAGCGGGAATCGCCAAATCGAGACCCAGTACTTC. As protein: CASSSSGNRQIETQYF. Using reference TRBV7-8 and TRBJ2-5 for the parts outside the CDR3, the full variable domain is GAGVSQSPRYKVAKRGQDVALRCDPISGHVSLFWYQQALGQGPEFLTYFQNEAQLDKSGLPSDRFFAERPEGSVSTLKIQRTQQEDSAVYLCASSSSGNRQIETQYFGPGTRLLVL.

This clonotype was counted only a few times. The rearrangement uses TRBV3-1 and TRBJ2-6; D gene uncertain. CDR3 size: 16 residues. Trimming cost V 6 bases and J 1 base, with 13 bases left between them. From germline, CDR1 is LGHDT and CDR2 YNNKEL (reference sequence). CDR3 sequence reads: CASSQEIGSGANVLTF. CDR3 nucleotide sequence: TGTGCCAGCAGTCAGGAAATTGGGTCTGGGGCCAACGTCCTGACTTTC.

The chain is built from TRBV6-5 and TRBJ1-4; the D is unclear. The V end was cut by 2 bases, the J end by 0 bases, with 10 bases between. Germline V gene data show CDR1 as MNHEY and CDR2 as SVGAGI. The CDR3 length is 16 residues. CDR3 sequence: CASSYETPATNEKLFF. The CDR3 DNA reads TGTGCCAGCAGTTACGAGACACCCGCAACTAATGAAAAACTGTTTTTT.

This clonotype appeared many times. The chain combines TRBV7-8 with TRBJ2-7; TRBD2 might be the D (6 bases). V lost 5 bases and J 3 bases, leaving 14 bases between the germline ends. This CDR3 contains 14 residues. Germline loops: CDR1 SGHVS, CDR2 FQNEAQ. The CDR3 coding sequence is TGTGCCAGCAGCCCCAGGAGGGCATTCTACGAGCAGTACTTC. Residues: CASSPRRAFYEQYF.

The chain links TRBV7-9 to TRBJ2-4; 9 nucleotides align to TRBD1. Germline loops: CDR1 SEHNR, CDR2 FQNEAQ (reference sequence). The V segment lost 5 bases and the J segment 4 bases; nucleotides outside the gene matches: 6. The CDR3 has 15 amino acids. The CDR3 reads CASSPLDRGKNIQYF. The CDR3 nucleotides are TGTGCCAGCAGCCCGCTGGACAGGGGTAAAAACATTCAGTACTTC.

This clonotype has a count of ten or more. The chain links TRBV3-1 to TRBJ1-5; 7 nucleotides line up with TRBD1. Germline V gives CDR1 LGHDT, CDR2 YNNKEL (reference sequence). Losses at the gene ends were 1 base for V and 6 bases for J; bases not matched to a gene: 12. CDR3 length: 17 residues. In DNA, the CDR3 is TGTGCCAGCAGCCAAGCTGGTCTGTCAGGGGGGTCTCAGCCCCAGCATTTT. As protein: CASSQAGLSGGSQPQHF.

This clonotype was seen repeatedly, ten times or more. This CDR3 reads CASSRDPERFEQYF. Written as DNA, the CDR3 is TGTGCCAGCAGTCGGGACCCAGAGCGGTTCGAGCAGTACTTC. The V gene is TRBV6-2 or TRBV6-3, the J gene TRBJ2-7; the D call may be TRBD1 or TRBD2 (5 bases each). Deletions cut 5 bases from V and 6 bases from J, with 17 bases between. This CDR3 is 14 amino acids long. Germline CDR1 MNHEY, CDR2 SVGEGT.

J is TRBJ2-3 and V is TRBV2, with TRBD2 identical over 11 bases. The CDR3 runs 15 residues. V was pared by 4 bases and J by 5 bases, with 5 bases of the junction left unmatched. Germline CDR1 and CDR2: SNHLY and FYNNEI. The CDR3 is CASSVTSGGVDTQYF. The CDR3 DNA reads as TGTGCCAGCAGTGTTACTAGCGGGGGTGTAGATACGCAGTATTTT.

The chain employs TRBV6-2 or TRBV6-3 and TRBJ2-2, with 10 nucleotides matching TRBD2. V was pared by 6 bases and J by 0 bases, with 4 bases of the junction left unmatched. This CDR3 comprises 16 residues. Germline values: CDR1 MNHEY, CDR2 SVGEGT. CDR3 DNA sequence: TGTGCCAGCAGCGTAAGCGGGAGGGCGAACACCGGGGAGCTGTTTTTT. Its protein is CASSVSGRANTGELFF.

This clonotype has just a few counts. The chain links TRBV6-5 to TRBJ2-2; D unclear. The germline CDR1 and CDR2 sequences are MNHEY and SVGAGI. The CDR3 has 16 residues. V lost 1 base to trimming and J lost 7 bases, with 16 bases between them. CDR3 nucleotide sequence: TGTGCCAGCAGTTACTGGGCCGAGACTTGGGGCGGGGAGCTGTTTTTT. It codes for CASSYWAETWGGELFF.

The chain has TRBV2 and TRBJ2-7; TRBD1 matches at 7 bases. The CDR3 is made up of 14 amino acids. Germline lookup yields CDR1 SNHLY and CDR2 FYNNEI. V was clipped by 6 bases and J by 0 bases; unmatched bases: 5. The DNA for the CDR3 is TGTGCCAGCAGGAGGACAGGCAGCTCCTACGAGCAGTACTTC. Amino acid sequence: CASRRTGSSYEQYF.

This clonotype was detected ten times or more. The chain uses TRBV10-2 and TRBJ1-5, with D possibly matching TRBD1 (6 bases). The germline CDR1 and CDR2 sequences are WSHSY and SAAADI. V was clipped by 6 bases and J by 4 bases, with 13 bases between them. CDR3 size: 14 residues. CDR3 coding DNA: TGCGCCAGCAGAAGGGGCCAGGGGAATCAGCCCCAGCATTTT. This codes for CASRRGQGNQPQHF.

CDR3 residues: CASSQDFPSGLNTGELFF. For the CDR3, the DNA is TGTGCCAGCAGCCAAGATTTTCCCAGCGGGCTGAACACCGGGGAGCTGTTTTTT. The chain links TRBV14 to TRBJ2-2; D is possibly TRBD2 (6 bases). This CDR3 is built from 18 residues. V lost 0 bases, J lost 1 base, and 15 bases lay in between. Germline CDR1 SGHDN, CDR2 FVKESK. Complete variable domain (other parts from reference TRBV14 and TRBJ2-2): EAGVTQFPSHSVIEKGQTVTLRCDPISGHDNLYWYRRVMGKEIKFLLHFVKESKQDESGMPNNRFLAERTGGTYSTLKVQPAELEDSGVYFCASSQDFPSGLNTGELFFGEGSRLTVL.

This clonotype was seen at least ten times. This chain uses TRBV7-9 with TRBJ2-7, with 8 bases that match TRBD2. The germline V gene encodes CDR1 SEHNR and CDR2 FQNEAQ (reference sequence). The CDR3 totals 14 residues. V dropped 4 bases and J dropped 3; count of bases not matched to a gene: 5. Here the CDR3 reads CASSSLAESYEQYF. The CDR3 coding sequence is TGTGCCAGCAGCTCACTAGCGGAAAGCTACGAGCAGTACTTC.

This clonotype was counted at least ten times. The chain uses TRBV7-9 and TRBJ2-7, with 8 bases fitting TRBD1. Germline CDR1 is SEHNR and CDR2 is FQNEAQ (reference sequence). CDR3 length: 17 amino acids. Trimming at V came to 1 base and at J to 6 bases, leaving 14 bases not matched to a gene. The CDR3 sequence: CASSLGTLRDRLSEQYF. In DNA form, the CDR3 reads TGTGCCAGCAGCTTAGGGACCCTCCGGGACAGGCTGAGCGAGCAGTACTTC.

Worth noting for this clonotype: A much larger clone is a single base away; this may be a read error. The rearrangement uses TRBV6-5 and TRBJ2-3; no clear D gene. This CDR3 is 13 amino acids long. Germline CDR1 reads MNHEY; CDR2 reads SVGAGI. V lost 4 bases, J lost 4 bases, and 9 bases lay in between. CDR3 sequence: CASSLGFADTQYF. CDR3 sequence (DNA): TGTGCCAGCAGTTTGGGATTCGCAGATACGCAGTATTTT.

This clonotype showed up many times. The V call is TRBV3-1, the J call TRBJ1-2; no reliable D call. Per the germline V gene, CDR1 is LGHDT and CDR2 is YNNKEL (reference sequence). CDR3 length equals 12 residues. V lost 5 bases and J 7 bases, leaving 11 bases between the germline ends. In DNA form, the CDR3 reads TGTGCCAGCAGCTCCCGGGATCGTGGCTACACCTTC. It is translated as CASSSRDRGYTF.

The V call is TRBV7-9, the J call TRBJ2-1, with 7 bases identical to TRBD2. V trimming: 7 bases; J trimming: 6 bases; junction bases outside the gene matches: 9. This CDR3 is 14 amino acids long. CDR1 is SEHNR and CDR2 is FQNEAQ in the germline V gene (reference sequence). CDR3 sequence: CASTPGGSGNEQFF. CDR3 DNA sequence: TGTGCCAGCACCCCCGGGGGGTCTGGCAATGAGCAGTTCTTC.

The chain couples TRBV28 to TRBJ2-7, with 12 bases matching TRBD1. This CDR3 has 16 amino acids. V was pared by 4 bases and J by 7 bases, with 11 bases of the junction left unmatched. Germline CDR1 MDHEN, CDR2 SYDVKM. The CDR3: CASSSVAGTGGREQYF. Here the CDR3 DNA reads TGTGCCAGCAGTTCCGTCGCCGGGACAGGGGGCAGAGAGCAGTACTTC.